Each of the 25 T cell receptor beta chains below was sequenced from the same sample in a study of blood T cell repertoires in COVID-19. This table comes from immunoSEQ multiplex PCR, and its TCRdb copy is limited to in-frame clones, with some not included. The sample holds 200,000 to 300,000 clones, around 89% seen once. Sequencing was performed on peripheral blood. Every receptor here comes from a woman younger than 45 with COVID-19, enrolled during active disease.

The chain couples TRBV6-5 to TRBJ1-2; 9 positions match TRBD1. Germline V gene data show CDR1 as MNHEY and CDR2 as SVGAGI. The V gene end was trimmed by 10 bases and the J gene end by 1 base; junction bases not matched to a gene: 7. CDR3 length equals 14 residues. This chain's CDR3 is CATETGGYNYGYTF. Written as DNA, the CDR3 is TGTGCCACCGAAACAGGGGGCTATAACTATGGCTACACCTTC.

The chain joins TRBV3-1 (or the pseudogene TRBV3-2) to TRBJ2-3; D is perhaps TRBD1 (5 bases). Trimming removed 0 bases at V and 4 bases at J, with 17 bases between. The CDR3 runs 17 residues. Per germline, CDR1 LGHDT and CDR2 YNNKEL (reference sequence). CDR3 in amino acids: CASSQESYGHKADTQYF. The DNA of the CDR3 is TGTGCCAGCAGCCAAGAAAGCTACGGACATAAGGCAGATACGCAGTATTTT.

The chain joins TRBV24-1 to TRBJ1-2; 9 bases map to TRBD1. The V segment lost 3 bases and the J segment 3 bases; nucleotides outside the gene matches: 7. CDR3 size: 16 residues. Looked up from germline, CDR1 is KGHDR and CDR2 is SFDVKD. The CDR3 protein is CATSDPSGTGHYGYTF. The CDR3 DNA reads TGTGCCACCAGTGATCCCTCCGGGACAGGGCACTATGGCTACACCTTC.

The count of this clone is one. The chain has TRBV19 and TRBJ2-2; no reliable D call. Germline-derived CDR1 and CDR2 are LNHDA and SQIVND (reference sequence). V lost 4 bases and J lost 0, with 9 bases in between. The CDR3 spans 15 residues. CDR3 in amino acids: CASSSAAANTGELFF. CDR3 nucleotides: TGTGCCAGTAGTAGTGCGGCAGCGAACACCGGGGAGCTGTTTTTT. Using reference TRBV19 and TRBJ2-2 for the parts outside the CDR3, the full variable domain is DGGITQSPKYLFRKEGQNVTLSCEQNLNHDAMYWYRQDPGQGLRLIYYSQIVNDFQKGDIAEGYSVSREKKESFPLTVTSAQKNPTAFYLCASSSAAANTGELFFGEGSRLTVL.

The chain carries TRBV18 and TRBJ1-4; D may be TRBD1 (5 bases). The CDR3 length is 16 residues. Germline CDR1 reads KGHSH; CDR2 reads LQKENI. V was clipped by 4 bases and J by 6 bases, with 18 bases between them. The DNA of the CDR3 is TGTGCCAGCTCACGGGGGGAAACAATACTCGATGAAAAACTGTTTTTT. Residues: CASSRGETILDEKLFF. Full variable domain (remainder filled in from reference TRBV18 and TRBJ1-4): NAGVMQNPRHLVRRRGQEARLRCSPMKGHSHVYWYRQLPEEGLKFMVYLQKENIIDESGMPKERFSAEFPKEGPSILRIQQVVRGDSAAYFCASSRGETILDEKLFFGSGTQLSVL.

CDR3 loop: CASSSETGGNTIYF. The CDR3 nucleotides read TGTGCCAGCAGCTCCGAGACAGGAGGAAACACCATATATTTT. The chain combines TRBV7-6 with TRBJ1-3; tentative D call: TRBD1 (6 bases). CDR1 is SGHVS and CDR2 is FNYEAQ in the germline V gene. Trimming removed 4 bases from V and 4 bases from J, with 11 bases in between. This CDR3 comprises 14 residues.

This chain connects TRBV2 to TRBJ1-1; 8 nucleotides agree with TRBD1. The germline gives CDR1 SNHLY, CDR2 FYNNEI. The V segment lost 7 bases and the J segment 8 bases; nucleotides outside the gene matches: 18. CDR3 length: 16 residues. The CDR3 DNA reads TGTGCCAGCACCCTCAGGGGGCGGCTCCTCAGTTCCGAAGCTTTCTTT. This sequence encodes CASTLRGRLLSSEAFF.

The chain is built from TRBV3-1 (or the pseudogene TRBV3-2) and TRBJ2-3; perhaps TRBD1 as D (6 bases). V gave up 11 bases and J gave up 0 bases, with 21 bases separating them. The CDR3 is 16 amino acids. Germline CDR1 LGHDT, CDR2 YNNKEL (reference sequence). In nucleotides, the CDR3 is TGTGCCCGCCGCGTGATTTGTGACAGGAGCACAGATACGCAGTATTTT. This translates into CARRVICDRSTDTQYF.

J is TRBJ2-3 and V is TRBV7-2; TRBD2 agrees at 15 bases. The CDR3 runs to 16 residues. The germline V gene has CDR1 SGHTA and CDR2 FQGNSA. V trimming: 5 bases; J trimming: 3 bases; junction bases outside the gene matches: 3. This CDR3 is CASSKGTSGRTDTQYF. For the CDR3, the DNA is TGTGCCAGCAGCAAAGGGACTAGCGGGAGGACAGATACGCAGTATTTT.

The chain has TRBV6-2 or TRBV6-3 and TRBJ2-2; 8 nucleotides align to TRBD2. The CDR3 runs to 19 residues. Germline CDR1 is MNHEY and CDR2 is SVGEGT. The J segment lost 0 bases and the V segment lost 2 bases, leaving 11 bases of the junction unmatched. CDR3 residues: CASSYRRAGGTANTGELFF. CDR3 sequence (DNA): TGTGCCAGCAGTTACAGGAGGGCGGGGGGAACAGCGAACACCGGGGAGCTGTTTTTT.

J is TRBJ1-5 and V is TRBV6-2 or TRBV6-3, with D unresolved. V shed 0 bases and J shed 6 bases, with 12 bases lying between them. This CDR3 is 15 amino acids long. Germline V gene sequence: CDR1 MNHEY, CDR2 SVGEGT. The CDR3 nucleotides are TGTGCCAGCAGTTACTCTTCAACGGTTGGTCAGCCCCAGCATTTT. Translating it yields CASSYSSTVGQPQHF.

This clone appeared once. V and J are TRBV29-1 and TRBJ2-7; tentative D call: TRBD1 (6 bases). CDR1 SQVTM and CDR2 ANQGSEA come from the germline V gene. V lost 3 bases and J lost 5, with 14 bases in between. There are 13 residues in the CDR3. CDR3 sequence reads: CSVDSPRGHEQYF. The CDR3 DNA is TGCAGCGTTGACTCACCCAGGGGTCACGAGCAGTACTTC.

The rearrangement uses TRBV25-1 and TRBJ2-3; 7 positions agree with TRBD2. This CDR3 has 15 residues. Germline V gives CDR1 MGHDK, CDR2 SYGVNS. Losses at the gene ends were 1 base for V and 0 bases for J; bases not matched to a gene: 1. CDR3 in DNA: TGTGCCAGCAGTGAATCCGGGGGGAGCACAGATACGCAGTATTTT. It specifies CASSESGGSTDTQYF. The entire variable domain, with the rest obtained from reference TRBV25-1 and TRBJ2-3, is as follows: EADIYQTPRYLVIGTGKKITLECSQTMGHDKMYWYQQDPGMELHLIHYSYGVNSTEKGDLSSESTVSRIRTEHFPLTLESARPSHTSQYLCASSESGGSTDTQYFGPGTRLTVL.

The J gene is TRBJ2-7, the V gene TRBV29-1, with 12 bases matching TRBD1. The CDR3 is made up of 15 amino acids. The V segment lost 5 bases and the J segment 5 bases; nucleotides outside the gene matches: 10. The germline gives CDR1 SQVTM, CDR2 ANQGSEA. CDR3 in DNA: TGCAGCGTTCAGGGACAGGGGGCGCGAGGGAACGAGCAGTACTTC. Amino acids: CSVQGQGARGNEQYF.

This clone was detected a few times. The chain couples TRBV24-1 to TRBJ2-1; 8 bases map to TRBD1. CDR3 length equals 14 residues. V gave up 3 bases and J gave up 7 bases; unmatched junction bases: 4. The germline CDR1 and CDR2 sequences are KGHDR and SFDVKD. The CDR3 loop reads CATSDARQGNEQFF. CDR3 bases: TGTGCCACCAGTGATGCCCGACAGGGGAATGAGCAGTTCTTC.

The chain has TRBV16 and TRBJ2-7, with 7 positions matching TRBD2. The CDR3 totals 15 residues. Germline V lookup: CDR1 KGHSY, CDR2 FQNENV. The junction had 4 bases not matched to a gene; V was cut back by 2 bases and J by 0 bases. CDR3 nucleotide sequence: TGTGCCAGCAGCCAAATCTCGGGGGGCTCCTACGAGCAGTACGTC. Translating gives CASSQISGGSYEQYV.

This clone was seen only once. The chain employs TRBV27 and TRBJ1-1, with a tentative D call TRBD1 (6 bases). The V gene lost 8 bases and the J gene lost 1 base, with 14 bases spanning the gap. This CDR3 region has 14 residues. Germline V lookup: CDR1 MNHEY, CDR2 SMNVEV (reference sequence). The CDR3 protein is CASLQGRGNTEAFF. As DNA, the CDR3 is TGTGCCAGCCTACAGGGAAGAGGGAACACTGAAGCTTTCTTT.

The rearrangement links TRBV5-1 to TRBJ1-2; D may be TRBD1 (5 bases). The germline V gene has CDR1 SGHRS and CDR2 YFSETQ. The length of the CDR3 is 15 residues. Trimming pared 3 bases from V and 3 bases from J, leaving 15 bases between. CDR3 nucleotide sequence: TGCGCCAGCAGCTCCGGGGGGGAGATCTACTATGGCTACACCTTC. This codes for CASSSGGEIYYGYTF.

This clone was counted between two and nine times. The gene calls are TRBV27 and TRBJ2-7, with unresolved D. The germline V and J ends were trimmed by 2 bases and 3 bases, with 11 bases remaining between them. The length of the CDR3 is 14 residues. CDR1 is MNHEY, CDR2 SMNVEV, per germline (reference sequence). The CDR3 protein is CASSLGQSFYEQYF. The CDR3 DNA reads TGTGCCAGCAGTTTAGGGCAGAGCTTCTACGAGCAGTACTTC.

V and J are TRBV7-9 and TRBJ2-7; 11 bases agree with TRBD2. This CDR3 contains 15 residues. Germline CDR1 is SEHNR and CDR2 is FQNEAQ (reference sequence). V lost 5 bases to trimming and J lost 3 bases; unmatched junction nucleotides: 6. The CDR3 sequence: CASSLWTSGYYEQYF. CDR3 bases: TGTGCCAGCAGCCTCTGGACTAGCGGGTACTACGAGCAGTACTTC.

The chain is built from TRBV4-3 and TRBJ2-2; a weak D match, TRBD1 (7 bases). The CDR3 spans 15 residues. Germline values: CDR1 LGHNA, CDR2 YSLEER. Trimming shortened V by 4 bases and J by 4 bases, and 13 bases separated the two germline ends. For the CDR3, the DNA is TGCGCCAGCAGCCGGTGGAGGGGGCCCACCGGGGAGCTGTTTTTT. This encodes CASSRWRGPTGELFF.

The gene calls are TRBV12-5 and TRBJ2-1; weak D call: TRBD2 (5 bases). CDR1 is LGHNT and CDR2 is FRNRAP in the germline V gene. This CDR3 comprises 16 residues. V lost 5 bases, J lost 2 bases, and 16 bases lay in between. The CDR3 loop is CASGTSGSAPYNEQFF. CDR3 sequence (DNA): TGTGCTAGTGGTACGTCGGGGTCAGCACCCTACAATGAGCAGTTCTTC. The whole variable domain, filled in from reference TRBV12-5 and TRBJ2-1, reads DARVTQTPRHKVTEMGQEVTMRCQPILGHNTVFWYRQTMMQGLELLAYFRNRAPLDDSGMPKDRFSAEMPDATLATLKIQPSEPRDSAVYFCASGTSGSAPYNEQFFGPGTRLTVL.

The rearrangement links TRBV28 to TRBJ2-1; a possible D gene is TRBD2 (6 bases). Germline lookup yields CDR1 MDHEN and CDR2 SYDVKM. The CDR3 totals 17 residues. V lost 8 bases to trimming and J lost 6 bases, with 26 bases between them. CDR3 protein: CASRELAAGQVVNEQFF. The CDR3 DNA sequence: TGTGCCAGCCGAGAACTAGCCGCTGGCCAGGTAGTCAATGAGCAGTTCTTC.

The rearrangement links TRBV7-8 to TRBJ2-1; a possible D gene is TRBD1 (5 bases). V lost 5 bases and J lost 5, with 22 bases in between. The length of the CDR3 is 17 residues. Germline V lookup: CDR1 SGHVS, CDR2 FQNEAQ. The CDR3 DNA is TGTGCCAGCAGCCCGTCTTGGGGCGTTGCTCAAAACAATGAGCAGTTCTTC. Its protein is CASSPSWGVAQNNEQFF.

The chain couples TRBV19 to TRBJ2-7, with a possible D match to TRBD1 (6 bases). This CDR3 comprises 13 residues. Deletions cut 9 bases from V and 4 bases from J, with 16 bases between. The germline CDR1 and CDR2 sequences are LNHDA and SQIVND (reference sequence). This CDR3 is CARRPGQSYEQYF. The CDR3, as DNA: TGTGCCAGAAGGCCGGGACAAAGTTACGAGCAGTACTTC.